This is a list of T cell receptor beta chains from one sample in a study of cytotoxic CD8 clonotypes in ibrutinib-treated CLL. Libraries were prepared by immunoSEQ multiplex PCR; TCRdb keeps only in-frame clonotypes and omits some of them. The sample records 250,000 to 350,000 clones, roughly three quarters being singletons. The sample consisted of PBMCs, taken at disease progression, from a patient treated with ibrutinib. Receptor source: a human donor with chronic lymphocytic leukemia. Each CDR3 is given with its conserved first and last residue. The D gene is left open where the match is weak. A row's size may be missing; if present it is once, few, many or a size class.

v_gene: TRBV14; j_gene: TRBJ1-4; abundance: .; d_gene: .; CDR3aa: CASSERRQLYEKLFF; CDR3nt: TGTGCCAGCAGCGAAAGGCGGCAGCTTTATGAAAAACTGTTTTTT
v_gene: TRBV7-6; j_gene: TRBJ2-2; abundance: .; d_gene: TRBD2; CDR3aa: CASSQTSGGYTGELFF; CDR3nt: TGTGCCAGCAGCCAAACTAGCGGGGGCTACACCGGGGAGCTGTTTTTT
v_gene: TRBV6-1; j_gene: TRBJ2-7; abundance: few; d_gene: .; CDR3aa: CASSEGEQYF; CDR3nt: TGTGCCAGCAGTGAGGGCGAGCAGTACTTC
v_gene: TRBV7-3; j_gene: TRBJ2-1; abundance: .; d_gene: .; CDR3aa: CASSLGLASYNEQFF; CDR3nt: TGTGCCAGCAGCTTAGGGTTAGCTTCCTACAATGAGCAGTTCTTC
v_gene: TRBV4-2; j_gene: TRBJ1-2; abundance: .; d_gene: TRBD1; CDR3aa: CASSQDRGGQGVFNYGYTF; CDR3nt: TGTGCCAGCAGCCAAGATAGAGGTGGACAGGGGGTCTTTAACTATGGCTACACCTTC
v_gene: TRBV9; j_gene: TRBJ2-1; abundance: .; d_gene: TRBD2; CDR3aa: CASSGTSGGAWNEQFF; CDR3nt: TGTGCCAGCAGCGGGACTAGCGGGGGGGCGTGGAATGAGCAGTTCTTC
v_gene: TRBV5-6; j_gene: TRBJ2-5; abundance: .; d_gene: .; CDR3aa: CASSHPRQGRVGETQYF; CDR3nt: TGTGCCAGCAGCCACCCCAGGCAGGGGAGGGTCGGGGAGACCCAGTACTTC
v_gene: TRBV7-9; j_gene: TRBJ2-7; abundance: once; d_gene: TRBD2; CDR3aa: CASSWSGTIYEQYF; CDR3nt: TGTGCCAGCAGCTGGAGCGGGACGATCTACGAGCAGTACTTC
v_gene: TRBV29-1; j_gene: TRBJ2-7; abundance: .; d_gene: TRBD1; CDR3aa: CSVRQGGFYEQYF; CDR3nt: TGCAGCGTCAGACAGGGTGGGTTTTACGAGCAGTACTTC
v_gene: TRBV4-1; j_gene: TRBJ1-2; abundance: .; d_gene: .; CDR3aa: CASSQHSLYGYTF; CDR3nt: TGCGCCAGCAGCCAGCACTCCCTATATGGCTACACCTTC
v_gene: TRBV11-2; j_gene: TRBJ2-5; abundance: once; d_gene: .; CDR3aa: CASSLVWRKTQYF; CDR3nt: TGTGCCAGCAGCTTAGTATGGAGGAAGACCCAGTACTTC
v_gene: TRBV6-5; j_gene: TRBJ2-2; abundance: .; d_gene: .; CDR3aa: CASSYSNTGELFF; CDR3nt: TGTGCCAGCAGTTACTCGAACACCGGGGAGCTGTTTTTT
v_gene: TRBV19; j_gene: TRBJ2-3; abundance: .; d_gene: .; CDR3aa: CASSPAPIDTQYF; CDR3nt: TGTGCCAGTAGTCCTGCCCCGATAGATACGCAGTATTTT
v_gene: TRBV11-2; j_gene: TRBJ2-3; abundance: .; d_gene: .; CDR3aa: CASRTRHTDTQYF; CDR3nt: TGTGCCAGTAGGACACGCCACACAGATACGCAGTATTTT
v_gene: TRBV5-1; j_gene: TRBJ2-7; abundance: few; d_gene: TRBD2; CDR3aa: CASSLTSGHYEQYF; CDR3nt: TGCGCCAGCAGCTTGACTAGCGGACACTACGAGCAGTACTTC